The present TCR beta chain was sequenced within a study of regulatory T cells in long-lasting Graves disease. Study information: Patients with new Graves' disease had used antithyroid drugs below 3 months.

This clonotype has only a few counts. No antigen is known for it. Regarding the study as a whole: Persistent disease samples used TRBV28, TRBJ1-2 and TRBJ2-5 preferentially.

Trimming took 6 bases from V and 4 from J; bases not matched to a gene: 7. CDR1 and CDR2 (germline): KGHSH, LQKENI. The CDR3 consists of 15 residues. Time point in this sample: newly diagnosed GD, antithyroid drugs for less than 3 months. Researchers made the TCR library from RNA that was extracted from PBMCs. Construction of TCR beta libraries relied on iRepertoire HTBI primers and on Arm-PCR targeting CDR3 regions. MiXCR, applied by TCRdb to the multiplex PCR reads, yields one record per CDR3 protein. Here the sample spans over 500,000 distinct CDR3 sequences, roughly 15% being singletons. Separately, the same data were catalogued under a study of T cells in Graves' hyperthyroidism and ophthalmopathy. This second report adds: When the TCR CDR3 underwent first-round RT-PCR, the HTBI primer set was used.

Source: peripheral blood mononuclear cells (PBMCs), taken at new diagnosis, from a patient treated with antithyroid drugs. The chain combines TRBV18 with TRBJ1-4, with TRBD1 matching 8 bases. This TCR came from a woman in her twenties or thirties with Graves disease. The CDR3 reads CASSAGTGVNEKLFF. The DNA for the CDR3 is TGTGCCAGCTCGGCCGGGACAGGAGTTAATGAAAAACTGTTTTTT.